This TCR beta chain was identified in a study of human thymus T cells. Germline V gene data show CDR1 as MDHEN and CDR2 as SYDVKM. After removal of 4 bases from V and 10 bases from J, the junction contained 14 bases not matched to a gene. The CDR3 has 16 residues. In regard to this clone: Its target is unknown.

Healthy Finnish infants undergoing corrective surgery for congenital heart defects provided the donor material. A roughly 0.5-1 mL peripheral blood aliquot was taken intraoperatively from four of eight donors. Blood DNA came from all available leukocytes, not a fixed cell number. The data were produced by immunoSEQ multiplex PCR, yet TCRdb's version contains in-frame clones alone and is incomplete. Here the sample spans approximately 46,000 clones, more than 85% being singletons. Study-wide results and caveats: Within thymic and blood repertoires, V and J gene usage appeared to be biased.

Material for sequencing was blood. The chain has TRBV28 and TRBJ2-3, with TRBD2 matching over 10 bases. This clonotype was sampled from a girl under three years old with a congenital heart defect but otherwise immunologically healthy. Written as DNA, the CDR3 is TGTGCCAGCAGTTCGGCCCCTAGCGGGAGTTCTCTCCCGCAGTATTTT. This gives the protein CASSSAPSGSSLPQYF.